Below, 6 T cell receptor beta chains from the same sample are listed, as sequenced in a study of OX40 agonist ivuxolimab in advanced cancers. Only in-frame clones appear in the TCRdb table, and some are missing; sequencing was by immunoSEQ multiplex PCR. The sample yields about 77,000 clones, nearly 90% seen once. Sequenced here: CD4+ or CD8+ T cells sorted from blood, sampled in a trial of the OX40 agonist ivuxolimab. These receptors were taken from an adult with an advanced solid tumor such as melanoma, head and neck, liver or kidney cancer.

This clone has only one observation. The V and J genes are TRBV7-6 and TRBJ2-7; 9 positions agree with TRBD2. V lost 11 bases and J lost 10; bases outside the gene matches: 15. This CDR3 has 13 residues. Per germline, CDR1 SGHVS and CDR2 FNYEAQ. The CDR3 nucleotides read TGTGCCTCCACCACGGGTAGCGGGGGTTTCCAGTACTTC. Its translation: CASTTGSGGFQYF.

This sequence joins TRBV5-6 and TRBJ2-3, with 11 bases fitting TRBD2. This CDR3 spans 16 amino acids. Germline trimming cut 4 bases from V and 3 bases from J; bases unmatched to any gene: 7. Germline CDR1 SGHDT, CDR2 YYEEEE. CDR3 nucleotide sequence: TGTGCCAGCAGCGCGGTAGCGGGGGGGTTGACAGATACGCAGTATTTT. It translates to CASSAVAGGLTDTQYF.

The rearrangement uses TRBV5-5 and TRBJ1-5, with D possibly TRBD1 on 5 matching bases. Germline lookup yields CDR1 SGHKS and CDR2 YYEKEE (reference sequence). Trimming pared 4 bases from V and 2 bases from J, leaving 16 bases between. The CDR3 contains 16 residues. For the CDR3, the DNA is TGTGCCAGCAGCCCCGTATCTACGGGACGCAATCAGCCCCAGCATTTT. It specifies CASSPVSTGRNQPQHF. Full variable domain (outside the CDR3, taken from reference TRBV5-5 and TRBJ1-5): DAGVTQSPTHLIKTRGQQVTLRCSPISGHKSVSWYQQVLGQGPQFIFQYYEKEERGRGNFPDRFSARQFPNYSSELNVNALLLGDSALYLCASSPVSTGRNQPQHFGDGTRLSIL.

The rearrangement links TRBV25-1 to TRBJ1-1; 7 bases fit TRBD1. The CDR3 extends over 14 amino acids. V lost 1 base and J lost 11; bases outside the gene matches: 10. Looked up from germline, CDR1 is MGHDK and CDR2 is SYGVNS. The CDR3 loop is CASSELTEGAQAFF. CDR3 coding DNA: TGTGCCAGCAGTGAATTGACGGAGGGGGCCCAGGCTTTCTTT. Complete variable domain (other parts from reference TRBV25-1 and TRBJ1-1): EADIYQTPRYLVIGTGKKITLECSQTMGHDKMYWYQQDPGMELHLIHYSYGVNSTEKGDLSSESTVSRIRTEHFPLTLESARPSHTSQYLCASSELTEGAQAFFGQGTRLTVV.

The gene calls are TRBV19 and TRBJ1-2, with TRBD1 matching over 7 bases. With V trimmed by 9 bases and J by 9 bases, 10 bases remained unmatched. This CDR3 has 12 amino acids. Germline V gives CDR1 LNHDA, CDR2 SQIVND (reference sequence). CDR3 region: CASQGYRGRYTF. CDR3 DNA: TGTGCCAGCCAAGGGTACAGGGGACGCTACACCTTC.

V gene TRBV5-1 combines with J gene TRBJ2-7; 11 nucleotides line up with TRBD1. V lost 5 bases, J lost 4 bases, and 5 bases stayed unmatched. CDR1 is SGHRS and CDR2 is YFSETQ in the germline V gene. This CDR3 comprises 14 residues. This CDR3 reads CASSPGTGGYEQYF. CDR3 DNA: TGCGCCAGCAGTCCCGGGACAGGGGGGTACGAGCAGTACTTC.